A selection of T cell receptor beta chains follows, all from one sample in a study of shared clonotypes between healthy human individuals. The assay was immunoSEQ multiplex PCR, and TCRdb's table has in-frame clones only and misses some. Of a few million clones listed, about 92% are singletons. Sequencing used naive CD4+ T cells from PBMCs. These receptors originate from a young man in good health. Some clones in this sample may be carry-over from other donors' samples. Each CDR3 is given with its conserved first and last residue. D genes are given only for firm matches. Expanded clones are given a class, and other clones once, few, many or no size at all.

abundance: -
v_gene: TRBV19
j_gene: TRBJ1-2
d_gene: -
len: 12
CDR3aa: CASRPTNYGYTF
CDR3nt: TGTGCCAGTCGGCCGACAAACTATGGCTACACCTTC

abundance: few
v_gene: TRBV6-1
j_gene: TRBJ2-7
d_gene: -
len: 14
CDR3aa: CASSVLGAEVEQYF
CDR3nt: TGTGCCAGCAGTGTCTTAGGGGCTGAGGTCGAGCAGTACTTC

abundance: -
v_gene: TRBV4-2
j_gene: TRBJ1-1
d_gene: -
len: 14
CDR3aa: CASSQELANTEAFF
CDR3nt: TGTGCCAGCAGCCAAGAACTCGCGAACACTGAAGCTTTCTTT

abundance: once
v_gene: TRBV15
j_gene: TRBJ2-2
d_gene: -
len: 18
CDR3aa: CATSRPLGHLSNTGELFF
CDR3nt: TGTGCCACCAGCCGTCCGTTAGGGCACCTATCGAATACCGGGGAGCTGTTTTTT

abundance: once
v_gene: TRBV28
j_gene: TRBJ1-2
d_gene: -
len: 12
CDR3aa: CASSLSGTGYTF
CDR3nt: TGTGCCAGCAGTTTATCCGGTACTGGCTACACCTTC

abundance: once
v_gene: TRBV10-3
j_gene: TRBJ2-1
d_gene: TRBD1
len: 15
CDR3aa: CAITLGQGTYNEQFF
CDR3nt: TGTGCCATCACTCTCGGACAGGGGACCTACAATGAGCAGTTCTTC

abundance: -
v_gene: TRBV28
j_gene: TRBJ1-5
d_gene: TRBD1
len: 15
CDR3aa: CAAYPKDRLHQPQHF
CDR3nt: TGTGCCGCATATCCTAAGGACAGGTTGCATCAGCCCCAGCATTTT

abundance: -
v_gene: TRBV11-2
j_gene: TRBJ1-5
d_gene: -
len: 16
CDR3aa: CASSLGRTASNQPQHF
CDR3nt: TGTGCCAGCAGCTTAGGAAGGACGGCTAGCAATCAGCCCCAGCATTTT

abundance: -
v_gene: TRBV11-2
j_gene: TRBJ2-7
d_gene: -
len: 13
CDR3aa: CASCLDWTDEQYF
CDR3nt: TGTGCCAGCTGCTTAGACTGGACGGACGAGCAGTACTTC

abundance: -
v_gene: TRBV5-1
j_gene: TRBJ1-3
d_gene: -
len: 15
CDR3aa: CASSPWSGSGNTIYF
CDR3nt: TGCGCCAGCAGCCCGTGGTCGGGCTCTGGAAACACCATATATTTT

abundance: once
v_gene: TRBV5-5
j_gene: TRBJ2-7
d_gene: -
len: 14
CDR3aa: CASSSHSQGNEQYF
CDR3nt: TGTGCCAGCAGCTCACATTCTCAGGGAAACGAGCAGTACTTC

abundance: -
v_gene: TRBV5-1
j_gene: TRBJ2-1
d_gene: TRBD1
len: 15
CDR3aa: CASSLVQGAYNEQFF
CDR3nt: TGCGCCAGCAGCTTGGTACAGGGGGCCTACAATGAGCAGTTCTTC

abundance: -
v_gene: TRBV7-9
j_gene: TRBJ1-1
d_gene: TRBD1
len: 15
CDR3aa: CASTRSGTENTEAFF
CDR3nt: TGTGCCAGCACCAGATCCGGGACAGAGAACACTGAAGCTTTCTTT

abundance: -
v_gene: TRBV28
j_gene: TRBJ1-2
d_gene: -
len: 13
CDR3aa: CASTSGLNYGYTF
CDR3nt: TGTGCCAGCACATCGGGCCTTAACTATGGCTACACCTTC

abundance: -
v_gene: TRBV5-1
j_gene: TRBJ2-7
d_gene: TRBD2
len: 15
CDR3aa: CASSPRAGASYEQYF
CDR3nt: TGCGCCAGCAGCCCCCGGGCGGGAGCCTCCTACGAGCAGTACTTC

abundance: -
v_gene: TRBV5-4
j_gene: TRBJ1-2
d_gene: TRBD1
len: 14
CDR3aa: CASSPDRGHYGYTF
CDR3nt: TGTGCCAGCAGCCCGGACAGGGGACACTATGGCTACACCTTC

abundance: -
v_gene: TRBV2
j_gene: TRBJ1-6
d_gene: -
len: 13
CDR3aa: CASHRVTDSPLHF
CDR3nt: TGTGCCAGCCACAGGGTAACCGATTCACCCCTCCACTTT

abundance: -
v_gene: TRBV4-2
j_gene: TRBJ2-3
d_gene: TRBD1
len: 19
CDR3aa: CASSQDHGQGVRSTDTQYF
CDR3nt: TGTGCCAGCAGCCAAGATCATGGACAGGGGGTGAGGAGCACAGATACGCAGTATTTT

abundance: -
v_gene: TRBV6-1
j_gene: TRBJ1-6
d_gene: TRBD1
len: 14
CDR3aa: CASSRGQSNSPLHF
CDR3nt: TGTGCCAGCAGTAGGGGACAGTCTAATTCACCCCTCCACTTT

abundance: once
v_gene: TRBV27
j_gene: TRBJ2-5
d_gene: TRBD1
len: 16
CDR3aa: CAGSERRQGRIETQYF
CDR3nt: TGTGCCGGCAGTGAGCGTAGACAGGGGAGGATTGAGACCCAGTACTTC

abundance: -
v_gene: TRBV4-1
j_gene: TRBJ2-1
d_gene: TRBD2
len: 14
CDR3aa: CASSQDNAGGPQFF
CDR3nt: TGCGCCAGCAGCCAAGATAACGCGGGAGGGCCACAGTTCTTC

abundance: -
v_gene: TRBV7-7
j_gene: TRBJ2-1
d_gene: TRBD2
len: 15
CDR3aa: CASSLDSGPYNEQFF
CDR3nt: TGTGCCAGCAGCTTAGATAGCGGGCCTTACAATGAGCAGTTCTTC

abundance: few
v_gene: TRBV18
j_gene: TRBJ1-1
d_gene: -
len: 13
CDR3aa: CASSATAGAEAFF
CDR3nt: TGTGCCAGCTCAGCGACGGCCGGAGCTGAAGCTTTCTTT

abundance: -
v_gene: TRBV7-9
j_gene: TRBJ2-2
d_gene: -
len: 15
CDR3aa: CASSLRSVPTGELFF
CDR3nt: TGTGCCAGCAGCTTACGTAGCGTCCCGACCGGGGAGCTGTTTTTT

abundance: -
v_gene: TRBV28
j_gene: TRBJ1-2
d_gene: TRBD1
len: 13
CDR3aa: CASSSTGGWGYTF
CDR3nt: TGTGCCAGCAGTTCAACAGGGGGCTGGGGCTACACCTTC

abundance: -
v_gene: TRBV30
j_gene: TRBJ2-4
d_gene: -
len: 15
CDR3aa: CAGSLRGLAKNIQYF
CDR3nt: TGTGCCGGAAGCCTCCGCGGACTAGCCAAAAACATTCAGTACTTC

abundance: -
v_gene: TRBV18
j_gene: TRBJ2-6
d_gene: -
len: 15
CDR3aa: CASSPGNSGANVLTF
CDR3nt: TGTGCCAGCTCACCAGGGAACTCTGGGGCCAACGTCCTGACTTTC

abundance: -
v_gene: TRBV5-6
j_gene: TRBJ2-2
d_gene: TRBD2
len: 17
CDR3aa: CASSTGLAGGPTGELFF
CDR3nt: TGTGCCAGCAGCACGGGACTAGCGGGAGGTCCCACCGGGGAGCTGTTTTTT

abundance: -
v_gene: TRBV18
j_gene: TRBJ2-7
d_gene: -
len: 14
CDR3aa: CASSPRQVPDEQYF
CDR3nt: TGTGCCAGCTCACCCCGACAGGTTCCGGACGAGCAGTACTTC